The 16 T cell receptor beta chains reported below all come from one sample, sequenced in a study of blood T cells in healthy people across ages. PCR was performed a second time for 7 to 11 cycles using a sample-barcoded 5' primer and a J-beta primer mix. From the 5' RACE reads, TCRdb called clonotypes with MiXCR, one entry per CDR3 protein. The table includes about 1.6 million distinct CDR3 sequences, around 36% detected once. Sequencing was done on a sample of blood. All receptors derive from a woman in her thirties in good health.

This clonotype was counted a single time. This chain links TRBV7-2 with TRBJ2-3; D possibly corresponds to TRBD2 (5 bases). Germline CDR1 SGHTA, CDR2 FQGNSA. Trimming took off 0 bases at V and 0 bases at J, with 13 bases between the two ends. The CDR3 sequence is 17 residues long. The CDR3 is CASSLALRERSTDTQYF. The CDR3 DNA sequence: TGTGCCAGCAGCTTAGCGTTGAGGGAGAGAAGCACAGATACGCAGTATTTT.

This clonotype was counted only a few times. The V gene is TRBV24-1, the J gene TRBJ2-1, with a weak D call TRBD2 (6 bases). The CDR3 extends over 15 amino acids. V lost 4 bases to trimming and J lost 0 bases, with 9 bases between them. Germline CDR1 reads KGHDR; CDR2 reads SFDVKD. CDR3 nucleotide sequence: TGTGCCACCAGTGAGCGGGGTAGCTCCTACAATGAGCAGTTCTTC. As protein: CATSERGSSYNEQFF.

The chain employs TRBV29-1 and TRBJ2-7; D ambiguous. Trimming took off 4 bases at V and 2 bases at J, with 12 bases between the two ends. Germline V gives CDR1 SQVTM, CDR2 ANQGSEA. CDR3 length: 13 residues. The CDR3 DNA sequence: TGCAGCGTTGTCGACCCATATCCCTACGAGCAGTACTTC. Translated: CSVVDPYPYEQYF.

This clonotype has more than one count but fewer than ten. The V and J genes are TRBV20-1 and TRBJ2-5; 8 nucleotides line up with TRBD2. The germline V gene encodes CDR1 DFQATT and CDR2 SNEGSKA (reference sequence). Trimming at V came to 2 bases and at J to 11 bases, leaving 13 bases not matched to a gene. There are 14 residues in the CDR3. The CDR3 reads CSARHGLAGLGQYF. In DNA form, the CDR3 reads TGCAGTGCTAGACACGGACTAGCAGGGTTAGGGCAGTACTTC.

This clonotype was observed a few times. The rearrangement links TRBV29-1 to TRBJ1-1; no clear D gene. Between the trimmed V and J ends, which lost 2 bases and 5 bases, there was a span of 9 bases. The CDR3 runs to 12 residues. Germline CDR1 SQVTM, CDR2 ANQGSEA. The CDR3: CSVEFLGTEAFF. The CDR3 DNA reads TGCAGCGTTGAATTCTTGGGGACTGAAGCTTTCTTT.

This chain joins TRBV18 and TRBJ1-5; 8 nucleotides align to TRBD1. This CDR3 region has 16 residues. Germline CDR1 reads KGHSH; CDR2 reads LQKENI. V shed 0 bases, J shed 5 bases, and the junction held 6 bases outside the gene matches. The CDR3 sequence: CASSPPGGQVDQPQHF. DNA of the CDR3: TGTGCCAGCTCACCACCCGGGGGACAGGTTGATCAGCCCCAGCATTTT.

The chain links TRBV9 to TRBJ2-5; D remains ambiguous. Germline CDR1 reads SGDLS; CDR2 reads YYNGEE. The CDR3 length is 13 residues. V lost 3 bases to trimming and J lost 11 bases, with 17 bases between them. CDR3 in DNA: TGTGCCAGCAGCGCTGGGTTAGTGGAAGAGCAGTACTTC. Translation gives CASSAGLVEEQYF.

This clonotype has just a few counts. V usage is TRBV20-1 and J usage is TRBJ2-3; 15 bases agree with TRBD2. V was pared by 5 bases and J by 5 bases, with 5 bases of the junction left unmatched. The CDR3 covers 15 residues. Germline-derived CDR1 and CDR2 are DFQATT and SNEGSKA (reference sequence). The CDR3: CSALGLAGGGDTQYF. DNA for the CDR3: TGCAGTGCTTTGGGACTAGCGGGGGGCGGAGATACGCAGTATTTT.

The chain joins TRBV9 to TRBJ2-1; 9 bases agree with TRBD2. Unmatched junction bases numbered 8, after V lost 4 bases and J lost 6 bases. Germline V gene sequence: CDR1 SGDLS, CDR2 YYNGEE. CDR3 size: 15 residues. In DNA, the CDR3 is TGTGCCAGCAGCCCCCAGCCAGCGGGAGGCAATGAGCAGTTCTTC. Its translation is CASSPQPAGGNEQFF.

This chain's CDR3 is CASSWTAGGGMVEAFF. CDR3 nucleotides: TGCGCCAGCAGCTGGACCGCAGGGGGTGGTATGGTTGAAGCTTTCTTT. The chain recombines TRBV5-1 with TRBJ1-1; 7 nucleotides match TRBD1. From germline, CDR1 is SGHRS and CDR2 YFSETQ. V gave up 3 bases and J gave up 7 bases; unmatched junction bases: 15. The CDR3 extends over 16 amino acids.

This clonotype has just one count. This chain joins TRBV30 and TRBJ2-1; perhaps TRBD2 as D (6 bases). The V gene's germline CDR1 is GTSNPN and CDR2 SVGIG (reference sequence). The germline V and J ends were trimmed by 4 bases and 4 bases, with 20 bases remaining between them. This CDR3 region has 16 residues. CDR3 protein: CAWTTLTSSQYNEQFF. For the CDR3, the DNA is TGTGCCTGGACCACCCTTACTAGCAGCCAATACAATGAGCAGTTCTTC.

This clonotype was detected only a few times. DNA for the CDR3: TGCAGTGCTAGAGATCTCGCGACCCAGGCAGATACGCAGTATTTT. Translating it yields CSARDLATQADTQYF. The J gene is TRBJ2-3, the V gene TRBV20-1; unclear D gene. The CDR3 has 15 amino acids. Trimming removed 0 bases from V and 4 bases from J, with 14 bases in between. CDR1 is DFQATT and CDR2 is SNEGSKA in the germline V gene (reference sequence).

In its sample, this clonotype was seen a few times. This chain uses TRBV20-1 with TRBJ2-4, with 10 bases lining up with TRBD2. Germline-derived CDR1 and CDR2 are DFQATT and SNEGSKA (reference sequence). The J segment lost 0 bases and the V segment lost 7 bases, leaving 3 bases of the junction unmatched. This CDR3 contains 14 residues. The chain's CDR3 is CSGIAGGAKNIQYF. The CDR3 region has the DNA TGCAGTGGTATAGCGGGAGGAGCCAAAAACATTCAGTACTTC.

This clonotype has only a few counts. The gene calls are TRBV10-2 and TRBJ2-5, with TRBD2 matching over 12 bases. The germline CDR1 and CDR2 sequences are WSHSY and SAAADI. The CDR3 spans 16 residues. The V segment lost 2 bases and the J segment 5 bases; nucleotides outside the gene matches: 6. CDR3 nucleotides: TGCGCCAGCAGTGAGGGGACTAGCGGGCCCGGGGAGACCCAGTACTTC. Its translation: CASSEGTSGPGETQYF.

A word on this clonotype: A clone one base away is much larger, so this may be a read error. The chain recombines TRBV29-1 with TRBJ2-4; maybe TRBD1 (5 bases). Germline CDR1 and CDR2: SQVTM and ANQGSEA. V was clipped by 7 bases and J by 0 bases, with 19 bases between them. The CDR3 runs to 16 residues. As DNA, the CDR3 is TGCAGCGGTCCCAGGGTTCTTTCCTTAGCCAAAAACATTCAGTACTTC. Its translation is CSGPRVLSLAKNIQYF.

This clonotype was observed at least ten times. The junction does not match germline at one end; this may be a read error. The chain joins TRBV12-3 or TRBV12-4 to TRBJ1-6; no firm D call. This CDR3 has 12 amino acids. The chain's CDR3 is CASSFGNSPLHF. CDR3 in DNA: TGCGCCAGCAGCTTCGGTAATTCACCCCTCCACTTT.